A selection of T cell receptor beta chains follows, all from one sample in a study of graft-versus-host responses after intestinal transplantation. Only in-frame clones appear in the TCRdb table, and some are missing; sequencing was by immunoSEQ multiplex PCR. The data contain fewer than 80,000 clones, roughly nine tenths of them singletons. Their target antigens are unknown. Sequences were derived from unstimulated CD8+ T cells sorted from spleen or lymph node cells, sampled before transplant. These receptor sequences come from a human donor who was the organ donor for an intestinal transplant. Both conserved end residues are part of each CDR3. A D gene is named only where the DNA matches it firmly. Clone size is not always given. Where it is, it says once, few, many or a class for expanded clones.

abundance	v_gene	j_gene	d_gene	CDR3aa	CDR3nt
-	TRBV18	TRBJ2-3	-	CASSPPFPSESDTQYF	TGTGCCAGCTCACCACCGTTTCCTAGCGAGTCGGATACGCAGTATTTT
-	TRBV28	TRBJ2-3	-	CASSLNTDTQYF	TGTGCCAGCAGTCTAAACACAGATACGCAGTATTTT
-	TRBV9	TRBJ1-1	TRBD1	CASSDGKDRQGPEAFF	TGTGCCAGCAGCGATGGGAAGGACCGACAGGGACCTGAAGCTTTCTTT
once	TRBV4-1	TRBJ2-7	TRBD1	CASSQMTGGSYEQYF	TGCGCCAGCAGCCAGATGACAGGGGGCTCCTACGAGCAGTACTTC
-	TRBV28	TRBJ1-1	-	CASSQTGQSRGWDTEAFF	TGTGCCAGCAGTCAGACCGGACAGTCGAGGGGGTGGGACACTGAAGCTTTCTTT
-	TRBV11-2	TRBJ1-5	TRBD1	CASSLDQGANQPQHF	TGTGCCAGCAGCTTAGATCAGGGGGCAAATCAGCCCCAGCATTTT
-	TRBV20-1	TRBJ1-2	TRBD1	CSATGGYGYTF	TGCAGTGCTACAGGGGGCTATGGCTACACCTTC
-	TRBV6-4	TRBJ2-7	TRBD2	CASSDSILADSYEQYF	TGTGCCAGCAGTGACTCGATACTAGCGGACTCCTACGAGCAGTACTTC
-	TRBV28	TRBJ1-5	-	CASTFNSNQPQHF	TGTGCCAGCACCTTTAATAGCAATCAGCCCCAGCATTTT
-	TRBV15	TRBJ2-3	TRBD2	CATSRPSGRVFADTQYF	TGTGCCACCAGCAGGCCTAGCGGGAGAGTCTTCGCAGATACGCAGTATTTT
once	TRBV10-3	TRBJ2-5	TRBD2	CAISENFRSSGQETQYF	TGTGCCATCAGTGAGAATTTTCGGTCTAGCGGACAAGAGACCCAGTACTTC
-	TRBV28	TRBJ2-7	-	CASSLLAGPYEQYF	TGTGCCAGCAGTTTATTGGCGGGCCCCTACGAGCAGTACTTC
-	TRBV7-8	TRBJ2-2	-	CASSFGGEAGELFF	TGTGCCAGCAGCTTCGGGGGAGAGGCCGGGGAGCTGTTTTTT
-	TRBV7-8	TRBJ2-4	-	CASSLGGPDRLAKNIQYF	TGTGCCAGCAGCTTGGGGGGGCCGGACAGATTAGCCAAAAACATTCAGTACTTC